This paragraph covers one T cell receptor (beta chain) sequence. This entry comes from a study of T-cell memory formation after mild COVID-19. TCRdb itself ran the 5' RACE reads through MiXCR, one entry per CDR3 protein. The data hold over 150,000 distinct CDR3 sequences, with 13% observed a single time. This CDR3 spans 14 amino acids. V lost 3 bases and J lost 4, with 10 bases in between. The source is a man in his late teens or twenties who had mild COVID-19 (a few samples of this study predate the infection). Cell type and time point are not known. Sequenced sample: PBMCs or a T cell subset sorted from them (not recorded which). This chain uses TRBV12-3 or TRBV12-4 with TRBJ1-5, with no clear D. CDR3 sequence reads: CASSFNRGNQPQHF. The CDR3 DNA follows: TGTGCCAGCAGTTTTAATCGGGGAAATCAGCCCCAGCATTTT.